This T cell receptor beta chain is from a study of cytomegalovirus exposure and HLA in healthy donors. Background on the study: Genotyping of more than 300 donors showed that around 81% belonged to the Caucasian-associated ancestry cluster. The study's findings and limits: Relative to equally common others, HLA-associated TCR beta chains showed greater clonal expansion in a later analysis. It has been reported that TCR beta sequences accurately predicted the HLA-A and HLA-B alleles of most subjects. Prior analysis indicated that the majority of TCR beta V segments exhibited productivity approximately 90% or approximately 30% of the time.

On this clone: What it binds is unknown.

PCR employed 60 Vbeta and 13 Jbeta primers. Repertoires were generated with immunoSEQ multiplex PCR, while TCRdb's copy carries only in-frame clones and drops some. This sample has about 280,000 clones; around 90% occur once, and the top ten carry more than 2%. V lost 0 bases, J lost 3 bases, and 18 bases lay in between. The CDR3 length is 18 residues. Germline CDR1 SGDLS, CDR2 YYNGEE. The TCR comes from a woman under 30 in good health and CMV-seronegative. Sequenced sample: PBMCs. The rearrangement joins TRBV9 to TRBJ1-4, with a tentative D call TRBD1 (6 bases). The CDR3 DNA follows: TGTGCCAGCAGCGTAGCTAGTCAGGGGCCAACCTCTAATGAAAAACTGTTTTTT. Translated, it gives CASSVASQGPTSNEKLFF.